This T cell receptor (beta chain) came from a study of tumor-infiltrating lymphocytes in primary liver carcinoma. Study-level background: Male and female patients aged 30 to 69 years made up the cohort. Stage T1-T3 N0M0 and a size of about 4.2 to 10 cm characterized the tumors. Study-wide results and caveats: When set against blood, tumors had a significantly higher top-250-clone fraction (p = 0.039).

From 500 ng total RNA, TCR beta cDNA was generated with a primer in the constant region. It was through three nested multiplex PCR rounds of slightly modified ARM-PCR that TCR beta libraries arose. Rounds one and two of PCR, each of roughly 10 cycles, were primed with TRBV1-TRBV30 forward primers and a C-beta reverse primer. One entry per CDR3 protein, called by TCRdb with MiXCR from the multiplex PCR reads. The sample holds some 87,000 distinct CDR3 sequences, about 73% seen once. Germline lookup yields CDR1 SGHTA and CDR2 FQGNSA. The CDR3 is 12 residues long. Trimming pared 6 bases from V and 2 bases from J, leaving 8 bases between. This clonotype was picked up many times. Its matching antigen is unknown. Joint extraction of RNA and DNA used roughly 19-32 mg of bulk tissue that was unsorted.

The sample was tumor-adjacent normal liver tissue. The chain links TRBV7-2 to TRBJ2-7; D ambiguous. This sequence originates from a man aged 40-49 years with primary liver carcinoma and hepatitis B virus infection. The CDR3 DNA reads TGTGCCAGCAGTCCGACGACCTACGAGCAGTACTTC. Translating it yields CASSPTTYEQYF. Full variable domain (outside the CDR3, taken from reference TRBV7-2 and TRBJ2-7): GAGVSQSPSNKVTEKGKDVELRCDPISGHTALYWYRQSLGQGLEFLIYFQGNSAPDKSGLPSDRFSAERTGGSVSTLTIQRTQQEDSAVYLCASSPTTYEQYFGPGTRLTVT.